These T cell receptor beta chains were read from a single sample in a study of blood T cell repertoires in COVID-19. The method was immunoSEQ multiplex PCR; TCRdb's version includes in-frame clones alone and lacks a portion of them. Here the sample spans fewer than 300,000 clones, 84% being singletons. The sample comprised peripheral blood. The receptor source for this set is an older person with COVID-19, enrolled during active disease. CDR3s include the opening cysteine and the closing phenylalanine or tryptophan. The order of the fields is clone size, J gene, V gene, D gene, CDR3 protein, CDR3 DNA. A D gene is named only where the DNA matches it firmly. Clone size is shown for a subset of rows, as once, few, many or a class of expanded clone.

>.|TRBJ2-7|TRBV15|TRBD1
CATSPDRVSYEQYF
TGTGCCACCAGCCCTGACAGGGTCTCCTACGAGCAGTACTTC
>.|TRBJ2-1|TRBV4-3|.
CASSQDEGGWNEQFF
TGCGCCAGCAGCCAAGATGAAGGAGGATGGAATGAGCAGTTCTTC
>.|TRBJ2-2|TRBV5-1|TRBD2
CASSSGTSLTGELFF
TGCGCCAGCAGTTCCGGGACTAGTCTTACCGGGGAGCTGTTTTTT
>.|TRBJ1-6|TRBV28|.
CASSSGLNYNSPLHF
TGTGCCAGCAGTTCGGGACTGAACTATAATTCACCCCTCCACTTT
>.|TRBJ1-1|TRBV18|.
CASSPRGTSPLNTEAFF
TGTGCCAGCTCACCAAGGGGCACTTCACCTTTGAACACTGAAGCTTTCTTT
>.|TRBJ2-5|TRBV5-4|.
CASTPGLREETQYF
TGTGCCAGCACCCCGGGTTTACGGGAGGAGACCCAGTACTTC
>.|TRBJ1-2|TRBV6-1|TRBD1
CASSDVTGGGGYTF
TGTGCCAGCAGTGATGTGACAGGGGGCGGTGGCTACACCTTC
>.|TRBJ2-2|TRBV7-3|TRBD1
CASSRSDRGTGELFF
TGTGCCAGCAGCAGATCGGACAGGGGGACCGGGGAGCTGTTTTTT
>.|TRBJ2-7|TRBV7-9|TRBD1
CASSRSTGTGTF
TGTGCCAGCAGCCGTAGCACCGGGACAGGGACATTC
>.|TRBJ1-2|TRBV5-8|.
CASSLARAGLIGYGYTF
TGTGCCAGCAGCTTGGCCCGAGCGGGTTTGATAGGTTATGGCTACACCTTC
>.|TRBJ2-3|TRBV7-2|.
CASSLLEGVGASTDTQYF
TGTGCCAGCAGCTTACTAGAAGGGGTAGGCGCGAGCACAGATACGCAGTATTTT
>once|TRBJ2-3|TRBV18|.
CASSPAPGDTQYF
TGTGCCAGCTCACCGGCACCCGGGGATACGCAGTATTTT
>.|TRBJ2-7|TRBV9|.
CASSPELDSYEQYF
TGTGCCAGCAGCCCCGAACTGGACAGCTACGAGCAGTACTTC
>once|TRBJ2-7|TRBV20-1|TRBD2
CSASRPGLDDYEQYF
TGCAGTGCTAGTAGGCCGGGACTAGACGACTACGAGCAGTACTTC
>.|TRBJ1-4|TRBV7-2|TRBD1
CASSLDGGGNEKLFF
TGTGCCAGCAGCTTAGATGGAGGGGGCAATGAAAAACTGTTTTTT
>.|TRBJ2-5|TRBV5-6|.
CASSLPWTEQETQYF
TGTGCCAGCAGCCTACCGTGGACAGAACAAGAGACCCAGTACTTC
>.|TRBJ2-1|TRBV5-1|.
CASSFTQGNEQFF
TGCGCCAGCAGTTTCACACAGGGTAATGAGCAGTTCTTC
>.|TRBJ1-4|TRBV3-1/TRBV3-2|.
CASSQEKGNEKLFF
TGTGCCAGCAGCCAAGAGAAGGGGAATGAAAAACTGTTTTTT
>.|TRBJ2-2|TRBV14|.
CASSQVRTGELFF
TGTGCCAGCAGCCAAGTCAGGACAGGGGAGCTGTTTTTT
>.|TRBJ2-3|TRBV28|.
CASRRDGTDTQYF
TGTGCCAGCAGGCGGGACGGCACAGATACGCAGTATTTT
>.|TRBJ2-3|TRBV21-1|.
CASKHLAGRYTDTQYF
TGTGCCAGCAAACACCTAGCGGGGAGATACACAGATACGCAGTATTTT
>.|TRBJ1-2|TRBV28|.
CASREGVSLYGYTF
TGTGCCAGCCGCGAGGGAGTGTCTTTATATGGCTACACCTTC
>many|TRBJ2-3|TRBV6-2/TRBV6-3|TRBD1
CASSYRDRSTDTQYF
TGTGCCAGCAGTTACCGGGACAGAAGCACAGATACGCAGTATTTT